This T cell receptor beta chain was observed in a study of cytomegalovirus exposure and HLA in healthy donors. Study results and caveats: Immune exposure was documented only through CMV serostatus. According to an earlier analysis, most TCR beta V segments yielded productive rearrangements about 90% or about 30% of the time. The authors later found most CMV-associated TCR beta chains appeared HLA-restricted.

PCR used 60 Vbeta primers and 13 Jbeta primers. Sequenced by immunoSEQ multiplex PCR; TCRdb stores in-frame clones only, minus some. The sample lists 150,000 to 200,000 clones, roughly 79% seen once, with more than 13% in the top ten. The V end was cut by 5 bases, the J end by 3 bases, with 14 bases between. The CDR3 extends over 15 amino acids. Germline V CDR1 and CDR2: LNHDA, SQIVND (reference sequence). On this clone: Its antigen remains unknown.

This receptor was identified in a man between 50 and 59 years old in good health and CMV-seropositive. This chain joins TRBV19 and TRBJ1-5; D unclear. The sample taken for sequencing was PBMCs. CDR3 DNA: TGTGCCAGTAGTTTCCGATACGGTTACAATCAGCCCCAGCATTTT. Its translation is CASSFRYGYNQPQHF.